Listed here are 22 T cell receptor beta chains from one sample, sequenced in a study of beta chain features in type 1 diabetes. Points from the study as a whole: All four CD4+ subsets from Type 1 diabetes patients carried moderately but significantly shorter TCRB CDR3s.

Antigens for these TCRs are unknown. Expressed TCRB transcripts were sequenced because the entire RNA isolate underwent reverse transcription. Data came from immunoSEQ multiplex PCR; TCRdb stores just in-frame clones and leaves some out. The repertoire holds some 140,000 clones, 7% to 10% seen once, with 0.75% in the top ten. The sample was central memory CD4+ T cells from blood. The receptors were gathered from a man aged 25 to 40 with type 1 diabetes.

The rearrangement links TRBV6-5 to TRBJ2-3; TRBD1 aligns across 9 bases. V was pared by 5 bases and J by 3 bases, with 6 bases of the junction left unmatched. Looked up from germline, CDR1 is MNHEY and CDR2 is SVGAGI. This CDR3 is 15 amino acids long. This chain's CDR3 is CASSMGQGTTDTQYF. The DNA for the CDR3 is TGTGCCAGCAGTATGGGACAGGGAACGACAGATACGCAGTATTTT.

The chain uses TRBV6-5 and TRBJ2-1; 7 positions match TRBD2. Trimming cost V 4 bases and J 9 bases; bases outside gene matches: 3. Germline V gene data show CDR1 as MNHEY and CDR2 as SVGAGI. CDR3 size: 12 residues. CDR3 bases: TGTGCCAGCAGTTTCGGGGAGGGTGAGCAGTTCTTC. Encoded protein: CASSFGEGEQFF.

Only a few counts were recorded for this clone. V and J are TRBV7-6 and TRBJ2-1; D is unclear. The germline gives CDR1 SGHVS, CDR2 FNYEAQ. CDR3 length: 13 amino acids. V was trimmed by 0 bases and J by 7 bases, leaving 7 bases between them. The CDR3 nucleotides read TGTGCCAGCAGCTTAGCTATGACAAATGAGCAGTTCTTC. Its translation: CASSLAMTNEQFF.

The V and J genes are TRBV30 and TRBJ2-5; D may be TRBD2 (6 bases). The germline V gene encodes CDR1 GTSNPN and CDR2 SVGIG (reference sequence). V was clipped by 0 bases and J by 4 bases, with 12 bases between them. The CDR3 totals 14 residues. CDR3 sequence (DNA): TGTGCCTGGAGTGTGAGCGCCGGGGGAGAGACCCAGTACTTC. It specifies CAWSVSAGGETQYF.

The CDR3 nucleotides are TGTGCCAGCAGCACAGGGGGCATGGCCTATGGCTACACCTTC. Its translation is CASSTGGMAYGYTF. V gene TRBV7-9 combines with J gene TRBJ1-2, with 9 bases identical to TRBD1. Germline CDR1 and CDR2: SEHNR and FQNEAQ (reference sequence). J gave up 4 bases and V 5 bases, and 5 bases lay outside the gene matches. The CDR3 loop spans 14 amino acids.

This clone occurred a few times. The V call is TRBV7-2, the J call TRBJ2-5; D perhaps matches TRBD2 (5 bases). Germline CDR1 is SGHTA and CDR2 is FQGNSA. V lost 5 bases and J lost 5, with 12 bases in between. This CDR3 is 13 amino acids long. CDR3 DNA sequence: TGTGCCAGCAGCCTCAGCGGTGGGGAGACCCAGTACTTC. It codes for CASSLSGGETQYF.

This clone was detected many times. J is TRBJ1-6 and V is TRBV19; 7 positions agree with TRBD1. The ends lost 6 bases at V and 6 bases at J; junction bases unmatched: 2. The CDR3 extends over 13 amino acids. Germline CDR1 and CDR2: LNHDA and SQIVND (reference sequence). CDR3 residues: CASRGTANSPLHF. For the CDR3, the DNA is TGTGCCAGTAGAGGGACAGCTAATTCACCCCTCCACTTT.

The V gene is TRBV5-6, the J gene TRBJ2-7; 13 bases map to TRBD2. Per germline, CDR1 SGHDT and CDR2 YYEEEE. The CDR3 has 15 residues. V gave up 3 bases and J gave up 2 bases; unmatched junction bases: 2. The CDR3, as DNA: TGTGCCAGCAGCTCCGGACTAGCGGGGGCCTACGAGCAGTACTTC. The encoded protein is CASSSGLAGAYEQYF.

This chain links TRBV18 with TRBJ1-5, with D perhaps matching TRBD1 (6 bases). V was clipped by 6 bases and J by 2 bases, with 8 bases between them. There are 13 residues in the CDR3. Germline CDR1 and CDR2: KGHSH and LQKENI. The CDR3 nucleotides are TGTGCCAGCTCGGGGGCTGGCAATCAGCCCCAGCATTTT. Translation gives CASSGAGNQPQHF.

The CDR3 here is CASSQPSGGTGELFF. The CDR3 DNA reads as TGTGCCAGCAGTCAGCCTAGCGGGGGGACCGGGGAGCTGTTTTTT. This rearrangement joins TRBV28 to TRBJ2-2, with 11 bases fitting TRBD2. CDR1 and CDR2 from the germline V gene are MDHEN and SYDVKM. This CDR3 comprises 15 residues. The V gene end was trimmed by 5 bases and the J gene end by 5 bases; junction bases not matched to a gene: 4.

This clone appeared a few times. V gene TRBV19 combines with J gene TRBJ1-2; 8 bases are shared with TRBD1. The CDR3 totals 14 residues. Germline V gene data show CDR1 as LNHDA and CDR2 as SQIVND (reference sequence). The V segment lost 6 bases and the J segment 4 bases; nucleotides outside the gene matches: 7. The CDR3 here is CASSTGQGSYGYTF. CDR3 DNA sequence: TGTGCCAGTAGCACTGGACAGGGCAGCTATGGCTACACCTTC.

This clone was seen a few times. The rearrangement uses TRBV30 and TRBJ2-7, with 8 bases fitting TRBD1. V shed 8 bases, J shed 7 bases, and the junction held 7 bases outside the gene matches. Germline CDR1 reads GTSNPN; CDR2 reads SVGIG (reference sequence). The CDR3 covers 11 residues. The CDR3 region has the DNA TGTGCCAGCAGGGGGCTCGGGGAGCAGTACTTC. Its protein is CASRGLGEQYF.

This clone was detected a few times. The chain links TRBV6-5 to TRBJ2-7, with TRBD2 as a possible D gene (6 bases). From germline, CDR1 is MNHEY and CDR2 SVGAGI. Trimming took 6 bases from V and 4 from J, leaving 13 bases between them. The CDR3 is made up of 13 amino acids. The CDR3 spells CASSHGEDYEQYF. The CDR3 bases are TGTGCCAGCAGCCACGGGGAGGATTACGAGCAGTACTTC.

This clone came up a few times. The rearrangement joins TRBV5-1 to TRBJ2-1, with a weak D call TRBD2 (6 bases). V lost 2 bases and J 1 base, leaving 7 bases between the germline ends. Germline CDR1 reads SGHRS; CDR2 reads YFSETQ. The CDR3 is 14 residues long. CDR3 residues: CASSFSGSYNEQFF. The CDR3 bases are TGCGCCAGCAGCTTCAGCGGGTCCTACAATGAGCAGTTCTTC.

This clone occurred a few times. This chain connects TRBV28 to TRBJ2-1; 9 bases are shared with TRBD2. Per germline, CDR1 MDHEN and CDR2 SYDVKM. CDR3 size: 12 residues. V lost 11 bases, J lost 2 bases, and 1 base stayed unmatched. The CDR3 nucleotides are TGTGCCTCTAGCGGGACCTACAATGAGCAGTTCTTC. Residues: CASSGTYNEQFF.

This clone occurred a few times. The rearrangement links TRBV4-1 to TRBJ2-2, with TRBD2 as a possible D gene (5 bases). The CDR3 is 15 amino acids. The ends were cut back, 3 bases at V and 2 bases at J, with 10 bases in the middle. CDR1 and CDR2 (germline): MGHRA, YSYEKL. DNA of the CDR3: TGCGCCAGCAGCCATGATAGGACTAACACCGGGGAGCTGTTTTTT. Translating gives CASSHDRTNTGELFF.

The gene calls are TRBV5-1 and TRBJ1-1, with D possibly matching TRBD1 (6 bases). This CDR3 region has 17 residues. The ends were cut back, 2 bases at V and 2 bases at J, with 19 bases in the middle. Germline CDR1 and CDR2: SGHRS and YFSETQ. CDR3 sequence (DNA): TGCGCCAGCAGCTTCCTGGCGGGGGCAGGGGAAAACACTGAAGCTTTCTTT. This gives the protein CASSFLAGAGENTEAFF.

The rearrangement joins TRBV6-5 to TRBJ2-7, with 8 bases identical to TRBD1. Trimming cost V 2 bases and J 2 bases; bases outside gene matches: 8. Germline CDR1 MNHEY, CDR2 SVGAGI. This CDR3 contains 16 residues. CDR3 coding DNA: TGTGCCAGCAGTTACGGGGGGATGGACAGGGCCTACGAGCAGTACTTC. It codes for CASSYGGMDRAYEQYF.

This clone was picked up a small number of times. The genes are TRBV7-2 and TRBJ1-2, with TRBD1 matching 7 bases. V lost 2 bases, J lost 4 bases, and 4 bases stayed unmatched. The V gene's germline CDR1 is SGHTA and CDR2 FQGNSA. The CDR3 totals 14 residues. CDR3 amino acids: CASSLRGRGYGYTF. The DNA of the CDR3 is TGTGCCAGCAGCTTAAGGGGGCGCGGCTATGGCTACACCTTC.

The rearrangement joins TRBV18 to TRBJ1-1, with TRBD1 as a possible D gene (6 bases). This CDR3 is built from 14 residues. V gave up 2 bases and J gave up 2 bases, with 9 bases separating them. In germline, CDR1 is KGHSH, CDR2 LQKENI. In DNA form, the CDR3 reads TGTGCCAGCTCACCAGAGGGGGTAAACACTGAAGCTTTCTTT. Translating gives CASSPEGVNTEAFF.

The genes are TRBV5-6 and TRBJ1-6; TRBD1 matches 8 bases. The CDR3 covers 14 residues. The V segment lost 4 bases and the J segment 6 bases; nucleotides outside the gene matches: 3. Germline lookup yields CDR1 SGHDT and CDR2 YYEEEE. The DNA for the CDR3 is TGTGCCAGCAGCCGCGACAGGGGTAATTCACCCCTCCACTTT. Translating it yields CASSRDRGNSPLHF.

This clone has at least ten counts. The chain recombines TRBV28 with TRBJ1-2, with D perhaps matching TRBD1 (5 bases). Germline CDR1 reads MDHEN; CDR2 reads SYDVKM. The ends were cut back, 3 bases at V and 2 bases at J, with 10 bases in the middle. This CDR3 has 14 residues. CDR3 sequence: CASSFGGGNYGYTF. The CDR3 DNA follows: TGTGCCAGCAGTTTTGGGGGGGGGAACTATGGCTACACCTTC.